This record concerns one TCR beta chain sequence. The source of the sample is a study of blood T cell repertoires in COVID-19. Study at large: Acute-phase and convalescent COVID-19 samples originated in the United States, Italy and Spain. T cells, B-cell-depleted T cells, or PBMCs provided the cDNA or gDNA that served as material.

With V trimmed by 3 bases and J by 8 bases, 11 bases remained unmatched. The V gene's germline CDR1 is MDHEN and CDR2 SYDVKM. The CDR3 totals 16 residues. As originally analysed: Quantification of nucleated cells was approximated via reference gene primer amplification. Here immunoSEQ multiplex PCR was the method, and the copy in TCRdb shows in-frame clones only, minus some. V and J calls and clone size are copied from that table; D and trimming were computed from the DNA. Of about 140,000 clones in the sample, about 90% are singletons; the top ten hold roughly a tenth. Material: peripheral blood. The receptor was derived from a man in his fifties with active or convalescent COVID-19. The J gene is TRBJ1-3, the V gene TRBV28, with 9 bases fitting TRBD1. The CDR3: CASSFASGQGAHTIYF. The CDR3 coding sequence is TGTGCCAGCAGTTTTGCATCGGGACAGGGTGCCCACACCATATATTTT.